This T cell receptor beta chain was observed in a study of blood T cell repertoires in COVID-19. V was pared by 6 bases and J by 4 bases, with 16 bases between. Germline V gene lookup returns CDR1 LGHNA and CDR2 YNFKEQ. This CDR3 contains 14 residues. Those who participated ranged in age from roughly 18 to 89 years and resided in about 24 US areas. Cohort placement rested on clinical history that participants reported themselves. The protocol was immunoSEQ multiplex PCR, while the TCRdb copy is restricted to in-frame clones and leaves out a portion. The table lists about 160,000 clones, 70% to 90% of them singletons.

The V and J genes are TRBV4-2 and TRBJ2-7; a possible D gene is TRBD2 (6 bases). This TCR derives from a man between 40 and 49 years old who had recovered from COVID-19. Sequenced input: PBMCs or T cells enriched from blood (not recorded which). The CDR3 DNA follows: TGTGCCAGCAGGTATGATCTAGCGAGGTACGAGCAGTACGTC. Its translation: CASRYDLARYEQYV.